The 18 T cell receptor beta chains below were found in one sample sequenced in a study of T cells of healthy individuals. TCRdb itself ran the 5' RACE reads through MiXCR, one entry per CDR3 protein. Of 85,000 to 100,000 distinct CDR3 sequences detected, roughly a sixth appear once; the ten largest clones hold under 7.5%. Every receptor here comes from a human donor in good health.

Only a few counts were recorded for this clonotype. This rearrangement joins TRBV20-1 to TRBJ2-3; possibly TRBD2 for D (6 bases). The CDR3 runs 15 residues. V was shortened by 1 base and J by 4 bases, with 15 bases between the two germline ends. Germline CDR1 is DFQATT and CDR2 is SNEGSKA (reference sequence). The CDR3 bases are TGCAGTGCTAGAGTCGTCGGAGGGACCCCAGATACGCAGTATTTT. Protein: CSARVVGGTPDTQYF.

The rearrangement links TRBV20-1 to TRBJ2-5; 7 positions match TRBD2. J lost 4 bases, V lost 1 base, and 9 bases had no gene match. This CDR3 is 15 amino acids long. Germline V gene lookup returns CDR1 DFQATT and CDR2 SNEGSKA (reference sequence). The CDR3 bases are TGCAGTGCTAGAGCCCCGAAGGTAGCGGGAGAGACCCAGTACTTC. It translates to CSARAPKVAGETQYF.

There are many counts of this clonotype. The chain couples TRBV18 to TRBJ1-5, with TRBD1 as a possible D gene (5 bases). Trimming took off 6 bases at V and 3 bases at J, with 9 bases between the two ends. The CDR3 extends over 13 amino acids. The germline V gene has CDR1 KGHSH and CDR2 LQKENI. DNA for the CDR3: TGTGCCAGCTCTGTCAGGGCCAATCAGCCCCAGCATTTT. Its translation: CASSVRANQPQHF.

The chain combines TRBV20-1 with TRBJ2-5; TRBD2 aligns across 7 bases. This CDR3 comprises 16 residues. Germline V gene data show CDR1 as DFQATT and CDR2 as SNEGSKA (reference sequence). V was clipped by 0 bases and J by 4 bases; unmatched bases: 11. CDR3 protein: CSARDGSGKRLETQYF. As DNA, the CDR3 is TGCAGTGCTAGAGATGGGAGCGGGAAAAGACTAGAGACCCAGTACTTC.

The chain has TRBV6-5 and TRBJ1-3; no clear D. The CDR3 is 12 amino acids. CDR1 is MNHEY and CDR2 is SVGAGI in the germline V gene. V was shortened by 6 bases and J by 4 bases, with 7 bases between the two germline ends. CDR3 residues: CASSTQGNTIYF. As DNA, the CDR3 is TGTGCCAGCAGCACCCAAGGAAACACCATATATTTT.

This clonotype has a handful of counts. The V and J genes are TRBV12-3 or TRBV12-4 and TRBJ2-1, with a possible D match to TRBD1 (5 bases). This CDR3 has 13 amino acids. The V and J ends lost 6 bases and 6 bases respectively, with 12 bases between them. In nucleotides, the CDR3 is TGTGCCAGCAGGGACAAAGGGCCCAATGAGCAGTTCTTC. Encoded protein: CASRDKGPNEQFF.

This clonotype was seen a handful of times. This chain joins TRBV29-1 and TRBJ1-5, with TRBD1 identical over 9 bases. Looked up from germline, CDR1 is SQVTM and CDR2 is ANQGSEA. The CDR3 consists of 13 residues. V lost 6 bases, J lost 8 bases, and 8 bases stayed unmatched. CDR3 coding DNA: TGCAGCGTCGCCGGGACAGGGCAAGAGCCCCAGCATTTT. Amino acids: CSVAGTGQEPQHF.

With respect to this clonotype: This may stem from a read error, because a much larger clone lies one nucleotide away. The chain links TRBV29-1 to TRBJ2-3; 7 bases fit TRBD2. This CDR3 contains 14 residues. V lost 4 bases to trimming and J lost 6 bases; unmatched junction nucleotides: 10. Germline V lookup: CDR1 SQVTM, CDR2 ANQGSEA. The CDR3 loop is CSVVPSGGWDTQYF. The CDR3 DNA sequence: TGCAGCGTTGTCCCTAGCGGAGGGTGGGATACGCAGTATTTT.

The genes are TRBV15 and TRBJ2-3; a weak D match, TRBD2 (7 bases). V lost 0 bases, J lost 7 bases, and 14 bases lay in between. CDR1 is LNHNV and CDR2 is YYDKDF in the germline V gene (reference sequence). This CDR3 spans 15 amino acids. CDR3 loop: CATSRDPRGGNTQYF. The CDR3 nucleotides read TGTGCCACCAGCAGAGATCCGAGGGGGGGAAATACGCAGTATTTT.

The chain recombines TRBV4-1 with TRBJ2-7; 7 nucleotides align to TRBD1. CDR3 length: 14 amino acids. With 5 bases clipped from V and 1 base from J, the junction kept 5 bases outside the gene matches. Looked up from germline, CDR1 is MGHRA and CDR2 is YSYEKL. The chain's CDR3 is CASSARDSSYEQYF. As DNA, the CDR3 is TGCGCCAGCAGCGCCCGGGACAGTTCCTACGAGCAGTACTTC.

The CDR3 nucleotides are TGCAGTGCTACGCCCGGGACTAGCGGGAGTAGTCCCCTCTCCTACGAGCAGTACTTC. Residues: CSATPGTSGSSPLSYEQYF. The V call is TRBV20-1, the J call TRBJ2-7; 14 bases are shared with TRBD2. This CDR3 contains 19 residues. Germline lookup yields CDR1 DFQATT and CDR2 SNEGSKA (reference sequence). Trimming removed 4 bases from V and 0 bases from J; junction bases left unmatched: 14.

This clonotype came up a few times. The CDR3 protein is CASSVVPPDTQYF. In DNA, the CDR3 is TGTGCCAGCAGCGTAGTTCCTCCAGATACGCAGTATTTT. The chain joins TRBV9 to TRBJ2-3, with D unresolved. This CDR3 contains 13 residues. The germline V gene has CDR1 SGDLS and CDR2 YYNGEE. Trimming cost V 0 bases and J 4 bases, with 6 bases left between them.

This clonotype appeared a few times. The CDR3 loop is CASSFVRGGGDTQYF. In DNA, the CDR3 is TGTGCCAGCAGCTTTGTCCGGGGAGGAGGAGATACGCAGTATTTT. This rearrangement joins TRBV7-2 to TRBJ2-3; TRBD2 might be the D (6 bases). The CDR3 loop spans 15 amino acids. Germline CDR1 SGHTA, CDR2 FQGNSA. V lost 3 bases and J lost 5, with 15 bases in between.

This clonotype has just a few counts. The chain recombines TRBV2 with TRBJ2-6; D assignment may be TRBD1 or TRBD2 (5 bases each). V was shortened by 6 bases and J by 1 base, with 19 bases between the two germline ends. Germline V lookup: CDR1 SNHLY, CDR2 FYNNEI. There are 18 residues in the CDR3. The CDR3 DNA reads TGTGCCAGCAGCTGGGACGGGGCCGGTCTATCTGGGGCCAACGTCCTGACTTTC. Amino acid sequence: CASSWDGAGLSGANVLTF.

The chain uses TRBV28 and TRBJ2-1; D is uncertain. Trimming pared 2 bases from V and 2 bases from J, leaving 13 bases between. Germline V lookup: CDR1 MDHEN, CDR2 SYDVKM. This CDR3 is built from 16 residues. The CDR3 loop reads CASSLVKIGTYNEQFF. CDR3 DNA: TGTGCCAGCAGTTTAGTGAAGATAGGAACCTACAATGAGCAGTTCTTC.

V gene TRBV3-1 combines with J gene TRBJ2-7, with TRBD2 as a possible D gene (5 bases). This CDR3 is built from 13 residues. CDR1 is LGHDT, CDR2 YNNKEL, per germline (reference sequence). Between the trimmed V and J ends, which lost 4 bases and 7 bases, there was a span of 14 bases. CDR3 residues: CASSRGPSGEQYF. CDR3 DNA sequence: TGTGCCAGCAGCCGAGGGCCCTCGGGGGAGCAGTACTTC.

This sequence joins TRBV2 and TRBJ2-1, with D uncertain. The germline V gene encodes CDR1 SNHLY and CDR2 FYNNEI. Trimming pared 2 bases from V and 6 bases from J, leaving 14 bases between. This CDR3 is 15 amino acids long. CDR3 loop: CASSETLLSGNEQFF. DNA of the CDR3: TGTGCCAGCAGTGAAACCCTTCTTTCGGGCAATGAGCAGTTCTTC.

In this sample, this clonotype turned up many times. The chain has TRBV7-3 and TRBJ2-5; D gene ambiguous. Germline CDR1 SGHTA, CDR2 FQGTGA. This CDR3 spans 14 amino acids. Deletions cut 5 bases from V and 1 base from J, with 11 bases between. The CDR3 region is CASSPEQFQETQYF. Written as DNA, the CDR3 is TGTGCCAGCAGCCCCGAACAGTTCCAAGAGACCCAGTACTTC.